The 15 T cell receptor beta chains in this list originate from one sample, sequenced in a study of blood T cell repertoires in COVID-19 (dated by TCRdb to the early 2020s). Libraries were prepared through the immunoSEQ multiplex PCR assay. As stored in TCRdb, this immuneACCESS dataset retains in-frame rearrangements with V and J assigned. A fraction of the clones does not appear; measured against another copy, unresolved V genes explain less than half of the discrepancy, and the remainder lacks a known reason. The sample table shows tens of thousands of clones, and about 85% are seen once. About 4.5% of the sample goes to the ten largest clones. The sequenced sample was peripheral blood. All receptors come from a man between 60 and 75 years old with acute or convalescent COVID-19.

This clone was detected once. The chain employs TRBV3-1 (or the pseudogene TRBV3-2) and TRBJ1-2; D ambiguous. The V gene lost 1 base and the J gene lost 4 bases, with 7 bases spanning the gap. The CDR3 has 13 amino acids. The germline gives CDR1 LGHDT, CDR2 YNNKEL (reference sequence). The CDR3 loop is CASSQVEGYGYTF. CDR3 in DNA: TGTGCCAGCAGCCAAGTTGAGGGCTATGGCTACACCTTC.

The V gene is TRBV3-1 (or the pseudogene TRBV3-2), the J gene TRBJ2-7, with 14 bases matching TRBD2. The CDR3 runs to 19 residues. The junction had 11 bases not matched to a gene; V was cut back by 2 bases and J by 2 bases. From germline, CDR1 is LGHDT and CDR2 YNNKEL (reference sequence). This chain's CDR3 is CASSQSGTSGGIRTYEQYF. The CDR3 bases are TGTGCCAGCAGCCAATCCGGGACTAGCGGGGGCATACGGACCTACGAGCAGTACTTC.

This chain links TRBV12-3 or TRBV12-4 with TRBJ2-7; 7 positions match TRBD1. The CDR3 spans 13 residues. J lost 4 bases, V lost 5 bases, and 5 bases had no gene match. CDR3 protein: CASSPGQSYEQYF. The CDR3 DNA is TGTGCCAGCAGTCCGGGACAGAGTTACGAGCAGTACTTC.

V and J are TRBV3-1 (or the pseudogene TRBV3-2) and TRBJ1-1; 7 positions match TRBD1. This CDR3 spans 14 amino acids. V was pared by 6 bases and J by 1 base, with 5 bases of the junction left unmatched. In germline, CDR1 is LGHDT, CDR2 YNNKEL (reference sequence). The DNA of the CDR3 is TGTGCCAGCAGGCGGGACAGTGAGAACACTGAAGCTTTCTTT. This codes for CASRRDSENTEAFF.

This clone was recorded once. The J gene is TRBJ1-1, the V gene TRBV6-5; D gene ambiguous. The V gene's germline CDR1 is MNHEY and CDR2 SVGAGI. Trimming cost V 4 bases and J 11 bases, with 14 bases left between them. The CDR3 contains 12 residues. As DNA, the CDR3 is TGTGCCAGCAGTTCATCTCGGCTGGAGGCTTTCTTT. Translating gives CASSSSRLEAFF.

The chain has TRBV4-1 and TRBJ1-2; weak D call: TRBD1 (6 bases). Trimming took off 0 bases at V and 8 bases at J, with 19 bases between the two ends. CDR3 length: 16 residues. From germline, CDR1 is MGHRA and CDR2 YSYEKL. This CDR3 is CASSQDVGQWAGGYTF. CDR3 nucleotide sequence: TGCGCCAGCAGCCAAGATGTTGGACAGTGGGCAGGCGGCTACACCTTC.

The chain joins TRBV7-2 to TRBJ1-3, with D unclear. The V end lost 6 bases, the J end lost 0 bases, and 18 bases lay between the germline ends. CDR1 is SGHTA and CDR2 is FQGNSA in the germline V gene. This CDR3 is built from 17 residues. In nucleotides, the CDR3 is TGTGCCAGCAGTTTTACCGAGAGCACAGCCTCTGGAAACACCATATATTTT. Its translation: CASSFTESTASGNTIYF.

This chain joins TRBV19 and TRBJ1-1; TRBD1 aligns across 9 bases. V shed 7 bases, J shed 4 bases, and the junction held 19 bases outside the gene matches. The CDR3 sequence is 18 residues long. CDR1 LNHDA and CDR2 SQIVND come from the germline V gene (reference sequence). CDR3 residues: CASTGPDQGQGSGTEAFF. The CDR3 DNA sequence: TGTGCCAGTACCGGGCCCGATCAGGGACAGGGTTCGGGCACTGAAGCTTTCTTT.

The gene calls are TRBV4-3 and TRBJ1-5, with D perhaps matching TRBD1 (5 bases). V was cut by 0 bases and J by 7 bases, with 25 bases left in between. CDR3 length equals 19 residues. Looked up from germline, CDR1 is LGHNA and CDR2 is YSLEER. CDR3: CASSQDLGGDWGNYQPQHF. As DNA, the CDR3 is TGCGCCAGCAGCCAAGATCTTGGAGGGGATTGGGGTAATTACCAGCCCCAGCATTTT.

V gene TRBV4-3 combines with J gene TRBJ2-3, with TRBD1 matching over 8 bases. The CDR3 spans 17 residues. J gave up 0 bases and V 4 bases, and 9 bases lay outside the gene matches. In germline, CDR1 is LGHNA, CDR2 YSLEER. CDR3 sequence (DNA): TGCGCCAGCAGCCCAACGACAGGGGATCCTAGCACAGATACGCAGTATTTT. Encoded protein: CASSPTTGDPSTDTQYF.

V gene TRBV4-3 combines with J gene TRBJ1-2, with D uncertain. The CDR3 has 14 residues. Germline lookup yields CDR1 LGHNA and CDR2 YSLEER. The ends were cut back, 1 base at V and 2 bases at J, with 8 bases in the middle. The CDR3 DNA reads TGCGCCAGCAGCCAAGGGGGAGGGAACTATGGCTACACCTTC. This codes for CASSQGGGNYGYTF.

On this clone itself: Other DNA sequences in the sample encode the same CDR3. The rearrangement uses TRBV30 and TRBJ1-1; possible D gene TRBD1, 6 bases. This CDR3 comprises 13 residues. Germline assignment: CDR1 GTSNPN and CDR2 SVGIG (reference sequence). The germline V and J ends were trimmed by 5 bases and 4 bases, with 14 bases remaining between them. The CDR3 sequence: CAWATGRGTEAFF. The CDR3 bases are TGTGCCTGGGCAACAGGCAGGGGCACTGAAGCTTTCTTT. The entire variable domain, with the rest obtained from reference TRBV30 and TRBJ1-1, is as follows: SQTIHQWPATLVQPVGSPLSLECTVEGTSNPNLYWYRQAAGRGLQLLFYSVGIGQISSEVPQNLSASRPQDRQFILSSKKLLLSDSGFYLCAWATGRGTEAFFGQGTRLTVV.

This clone appeared once. The rearrangement joins TRBV4-3 to TRBJ2-3, with 8 bases fitting TRBD2. The ends lost 0 bases at V and 1 base at J; junction bases unmatched: 3. The CDR3 is 16 residues long. From germline, CDR1 is LGHNA and CDR2 YSLEER. The CDR3 DNA reads TGCGCCAGCAGCCAAGACTCGGGGGGGCGCACAGATACGCAGTATTTT. Translated: CASSQDSGGRTDTQYF.

V gene TRBV19 combines with J gene TRBJ1-1; a possible D gene is TRBD1 (6 bases). CDR3 size: 15 residues. Germline V CDR1 and CDR2: LNHDA, SQIVND (reference sequence). V was cut by 1 base and J by 1 base, with 10 bases left in between. The CDR3 nucleotides are TGTGCCAGTAGTATAGGGACAGCCCAGAACACTGAAGCTTTCTTT. Translated, it gives CASSIGTAQNTEAFF.

The chain uses TRBV6-5 and TRBJ2-5; 9 nucleotides line up with TRBD1. CDR1 MNHEY and CDR2 SVGAGI come from the germline V gene. This CDR3 region has 15 residues. V shed 10 bases and J 6 bases; nucleotides not matched to a gene: 15. The CDR3 DNA follows: TGTGCCACAACTTACTCCGAGACAGGGGGGCAGACCCAGTACTTC. Translation gives CATTYSETGGQTQYF.